This T cell receptor beta chain was sequenced in a study of shared clonotypes between healthy human individuals. The assay was immunoSEQ multiplex PCR, and TCRdb's table has in-frame clones only and misses some. Here the sample spans about 490,000 clones, 70% to 80% being singletons. V lost 5 bases and J lost 2, with 5 bases in between. Germline V gene sequence: CDR1 GTSNPN, CDR2 SVGIG (reference sequence). The length of the CDR3 is 11 residues. The specimen was PBMCs. This chain links TRBV30 with TRBJ2-3; no definite D call. The sequence was obtained from a woman aged 40 to 55 in good health. Some clones in this sample may be carry-over from other donors' samples. The CDR3 coding sequence is TGTGCCTGGGGAAACACAGATACGCAGTATTTT. As protein: CAWGNTDTQYF.